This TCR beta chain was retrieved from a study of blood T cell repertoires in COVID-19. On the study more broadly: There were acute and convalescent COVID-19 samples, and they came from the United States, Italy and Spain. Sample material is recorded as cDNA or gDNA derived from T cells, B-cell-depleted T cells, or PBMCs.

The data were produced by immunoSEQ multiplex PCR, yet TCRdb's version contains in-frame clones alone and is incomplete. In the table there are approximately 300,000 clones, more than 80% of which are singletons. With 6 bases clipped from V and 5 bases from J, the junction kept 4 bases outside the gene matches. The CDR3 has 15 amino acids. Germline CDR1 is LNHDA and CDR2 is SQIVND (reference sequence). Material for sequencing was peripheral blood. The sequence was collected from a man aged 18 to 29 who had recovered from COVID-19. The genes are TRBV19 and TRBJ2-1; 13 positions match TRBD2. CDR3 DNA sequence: TGTGCCAGTAGAAAGACTAGCGGGGGGCACAATGAGCAGTTCTTC. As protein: CASRKTSGGHNEQFF.